This TCR beta chain emerged from a study of vaccination and CD4 T cells after COVID-19. This clonotype showed up just a few times. What it recognizes is unknown. V lost 7 bases, J lost 2 bases, and 14 bases lay in between. This CDR3 region has 14 residues. CDR1 and CDR2 from the germline V gene are MNHNS and SASEGT. The treatment is: roughly nine-day PBMC culture with coronavirus spike peptide pools or control peptides (ViraFEST assay). An unexposed donor provided the CD4+ T cells, which were collected before the COVID-19 pandemic (2011-2018). Cultured CD4+ T-cell DNA underwent Oncomine TCR Beta short-read sequencing. TCRdb ran MiXCR on the PCR reads and lists one entry per CDR3 protein. The top ten hold around 30% of the sample, which has 7,500 to 10,000 distinct CDR3 sequences, around a third seen once.

This TCR derives from a human donor in good health. The chain employs TRBV6-1 and TRBJ2-5, with D possibly TRBD1 on 5 matching bases. Sequencing used CD4+ T cells from blood, cultured in vitro. CDR3: CASKFWTSQETQYF. CDR3 in DNA: TGTGCCAGCAAATTCTGGACAAGTCAAGAGACCCAGTACTTC.